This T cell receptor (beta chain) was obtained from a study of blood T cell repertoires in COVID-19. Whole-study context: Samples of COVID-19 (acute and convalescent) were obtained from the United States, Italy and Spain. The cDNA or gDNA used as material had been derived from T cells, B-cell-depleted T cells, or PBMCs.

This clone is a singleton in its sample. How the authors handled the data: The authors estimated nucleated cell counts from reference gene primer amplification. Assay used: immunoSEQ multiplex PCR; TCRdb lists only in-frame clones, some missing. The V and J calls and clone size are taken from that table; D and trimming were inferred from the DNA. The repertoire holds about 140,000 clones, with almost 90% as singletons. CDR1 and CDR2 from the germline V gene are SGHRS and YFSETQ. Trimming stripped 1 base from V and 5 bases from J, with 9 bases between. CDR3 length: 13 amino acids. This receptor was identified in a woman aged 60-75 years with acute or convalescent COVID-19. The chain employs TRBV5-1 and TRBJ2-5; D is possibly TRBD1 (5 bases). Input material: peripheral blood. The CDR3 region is CASSLRPGETQYF. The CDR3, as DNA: TGCGCCAGCAGCTTGAGGCCAGGGGAGACCCAGTACTTC.